Shown below are 5 T cell receptor beta chains from a single sample sequenced in a study of T and B cells in COVID-19 patients. TRB rearrangements were amplified by multiplex PCR with BIOMED2 TRB-A/B primers. TCRdb analysed the multiplex PCR reads with MiXCR anew, one entry per CDR3 protein. The sample contains about 10,000 distinct CDR3 sequences, 28% of which appear only once. TRB was amplified from roughly 250-500 ng of blood genomic DNA. Material: blood. Receptors originate from a human donor who had recovered from COVID-19.

V is TRBV6-2 or TRBV6-3 and J is TRBJ1-6, with no clear D. V lost 2 bases to trimming and J lost 3 bases, with 2 bases between them. Germline V lookup: CDR1 MNHEY, CDR2 SVGEGT. The CDR3 covers 13 residues. CDR3 DNA sequence: TGTGCCAGCAGTTACAGCTATAATTCACCCCTCCACTTT. Translation: CASSYSYNSPLHF.

The chain combines TRBV19 with TRBJ2-1; 8 bases map to TRBD2. CDR3 length: 15 amino acids. Germline CDR1 is LNHDA and CDR2 is SQIVND (reference sequence). V lost 8 bases and J lost 0; bases outside the gene matches: 6. CDR3 DNA sequence: TGTGCCAGTCGCCGCGGGGGGAGCTCCTACAATGAGCAGTTCTTC. Residues: CASRRGGSSYNEQFF.

This clonotype appeared once. The gene calls are TRBV29-1 and TRBJ2-1; 10 bases align to TRBD1. The V and J ends lost 5 bases and 4 bases, in that order; junction bases with no gene match: 8. The CDR3 is 15 amino acids. The V gene's germline CDR1 is SQVTM and CDR2 ANQGSEA. The CDR3 here is CSVRAGTGVYNEQFF. The CDR3 nucleotides read TGCAGCGTTAGAGCCGGGACAGGGGTATACAATGAGCAGTTCTTC.

The chain links TRBV5-1 to TRBJ2-2; D possibly corresponds to TRBD1 (6 bases). The CDR3 has 16 residues. The germline gives CDR1 SGHRS, CDR2 YFSETQ. The V end lost 4 bases, the J end lost 0 bases, and 13 bases lay between the germline ends. CDR3: CASSPTTGTNTGELFF. The CDR3, as DNA: TGCGCCAGCAGCCCGACTACAGGGACGAACACCGGGGAGCTGTTTTTT.

By its share, this clonotype is medium-sized (0.01 to 0.1%). DNA for the CDR3: TGTGCCAGTAGTATAGGACTCGGGACAGGGAAGAGGAACTATGGCTACACCTTC. Residues: CASSIGLGTGKRNYGYTF. The rearrangement links TRBV19 to TRBJ1-2; TRBD1 matches at 9 bases. Germline V gene data show CDR1 as LNHDA and CDR2 as SQIVND (reference sequence). This CDR3 has 18 residues. The V gene end was trimmed by 1 base and the J gene end by 2 bases; junction bases not matched to a gene: 11. The full variable domain, rest sourced from reference TRBV19 and TRBJ1-2, is DGGITQSPKYLFRKEGQNVTLSCEQNLNHDAMYWYRQDPGQGLRLIYYSQIVNDFQKGDIAEGYSVSREKKESFPLTVTSAQKNPTAFYLCASSIGLGTGKRNYGYTFGSGTRLTVV.